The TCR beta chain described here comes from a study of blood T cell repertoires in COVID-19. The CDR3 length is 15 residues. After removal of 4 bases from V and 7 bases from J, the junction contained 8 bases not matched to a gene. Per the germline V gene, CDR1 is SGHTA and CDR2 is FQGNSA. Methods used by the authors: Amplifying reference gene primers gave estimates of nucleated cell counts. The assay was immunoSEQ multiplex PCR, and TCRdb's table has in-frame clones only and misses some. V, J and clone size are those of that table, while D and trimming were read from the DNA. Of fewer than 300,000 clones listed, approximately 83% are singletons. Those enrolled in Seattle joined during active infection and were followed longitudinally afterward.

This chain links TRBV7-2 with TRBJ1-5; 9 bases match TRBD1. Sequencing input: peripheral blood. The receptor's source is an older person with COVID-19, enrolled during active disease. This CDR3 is CASSSDRGGWQPQHF. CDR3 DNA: TGTGCCAGCAGCTCCGACAGGGGGGGTTGGCAGCCCCAGCATTTT.